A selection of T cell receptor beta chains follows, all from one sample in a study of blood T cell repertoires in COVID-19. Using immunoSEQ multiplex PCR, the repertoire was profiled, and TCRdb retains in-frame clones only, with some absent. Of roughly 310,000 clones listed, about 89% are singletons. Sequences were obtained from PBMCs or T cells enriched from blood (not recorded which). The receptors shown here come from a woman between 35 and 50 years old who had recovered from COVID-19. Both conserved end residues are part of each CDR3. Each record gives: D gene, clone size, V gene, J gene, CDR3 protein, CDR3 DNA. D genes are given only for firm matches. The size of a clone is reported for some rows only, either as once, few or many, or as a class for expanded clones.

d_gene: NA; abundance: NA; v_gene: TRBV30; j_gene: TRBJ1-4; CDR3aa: CAWSVGRWEKLFF; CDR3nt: TGTGCCTGGTCCGTGGGGCGGTGGGAAAAACTGTTTTTT
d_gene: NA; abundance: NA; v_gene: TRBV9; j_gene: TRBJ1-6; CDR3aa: CASSARGSASSPLHF; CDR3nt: TGTGCCAGCAGCGCCAGGGGCTCGGCAAGTTCACCCCTCCACTTT
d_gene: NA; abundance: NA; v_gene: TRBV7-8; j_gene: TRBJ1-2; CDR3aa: CASTQLVGAVDYGYTF; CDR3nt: TGTGCCAGCACCCAGCTGGTGGGGGCGGTGGACTATGGCTACACCTTC
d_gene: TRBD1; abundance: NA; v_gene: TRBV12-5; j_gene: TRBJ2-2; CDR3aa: CASGLPGAGGLNTGELFF; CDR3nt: TGTGCTAGTGGTTTGCCCGGGGCAGGGGGCCTGAACACCGGGGAGCTGTTTTTT
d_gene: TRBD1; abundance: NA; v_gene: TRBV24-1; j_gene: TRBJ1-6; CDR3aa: CATSEAGTGRSPLHF; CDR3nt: TGTGCCACCAGTGAAGCCGGGACAGGGCGATCACCCCTCCACTTT
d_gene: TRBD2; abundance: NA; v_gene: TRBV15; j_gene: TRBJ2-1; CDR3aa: CATSPISAGAPYNEQFF; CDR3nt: TGTGCCACCAGCCCAATTTCAGCGGGAGCACCCTACAATGAGCAGTTCTTC
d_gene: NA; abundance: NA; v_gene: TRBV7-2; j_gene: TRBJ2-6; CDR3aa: CASSPRRTSSGANVLTF; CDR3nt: TGTGCCAGCAGTCCTAGGAGGACGAGCTCTGGGGCCAACGTCCTGACTTTC
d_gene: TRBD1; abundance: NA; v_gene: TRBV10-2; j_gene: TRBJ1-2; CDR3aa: CASSRGPIYGYTF; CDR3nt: TGCGCCAGCAGCAGGGGGCCTATCTATGGCTACACCTTC
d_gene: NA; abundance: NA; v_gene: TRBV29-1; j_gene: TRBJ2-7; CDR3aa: CSVEDDRSGSSYEQYF; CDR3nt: TGCAGCGTTGAAGATGACAGATCAGGGTCCTCCTACGAGCAGTACTTC
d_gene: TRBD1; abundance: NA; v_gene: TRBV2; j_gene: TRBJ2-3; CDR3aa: CASSEGTGADTQYF; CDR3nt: TGTGCCAGCAGTGAAGGTACAGGGGCAGATACGCAGTATTTT
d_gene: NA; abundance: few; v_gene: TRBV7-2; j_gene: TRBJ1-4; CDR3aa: CASSLAETEKLFF; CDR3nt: TGTGCCAGCAGCTTAGCGGAGACGGAAAAACTGTTTTTT
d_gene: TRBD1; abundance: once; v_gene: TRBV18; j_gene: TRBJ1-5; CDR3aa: CASSMDRVGNQPQHF; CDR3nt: TGTGCCAGCTCAATGGACAGGGTTGGCAATCAGCCCCAGCATTTT
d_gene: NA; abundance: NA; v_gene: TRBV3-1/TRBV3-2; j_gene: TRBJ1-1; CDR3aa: CASSQVQGDTEAFF; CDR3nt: TGTGCCAGCAGCCAAGTACAAGGGGACACTGAAGCTTTCTTT
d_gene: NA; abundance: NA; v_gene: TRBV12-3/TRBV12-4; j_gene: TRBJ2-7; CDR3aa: CASTQGYEQYF; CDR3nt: TGTGCCAGTACTCAGGGATACGAGCAGTACTTC
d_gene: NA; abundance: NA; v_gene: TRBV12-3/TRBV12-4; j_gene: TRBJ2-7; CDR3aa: CASSLSGWDEQYF; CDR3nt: TGTGCCAGCAGTTTATCAGGGTGGGACGAGCAGTACTTC
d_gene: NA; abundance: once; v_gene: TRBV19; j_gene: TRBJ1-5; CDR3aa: CASSPSGIQPQHF; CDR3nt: TGTGCCAGTAGTCCGTCCGGGATTCAGCCCCAGCATTTT
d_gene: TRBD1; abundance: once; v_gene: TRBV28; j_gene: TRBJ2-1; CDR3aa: CASTTGGWYNEQFF; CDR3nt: TGTGCCAGCACCACAGGGGGCTGGTACAATGAGCAGTTCTTC
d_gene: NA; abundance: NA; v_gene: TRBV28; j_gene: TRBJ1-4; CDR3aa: CGARANEKLFF; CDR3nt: TGTGGTGCGCGAGCTAATGAAAAACTGTTTTTT
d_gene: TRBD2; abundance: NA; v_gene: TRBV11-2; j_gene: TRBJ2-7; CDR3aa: CASSPLAGGLEQYF; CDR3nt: TGTGCCAGCAGCCCACTAGCGGGGGGGCTCGAGCAGTACTTC
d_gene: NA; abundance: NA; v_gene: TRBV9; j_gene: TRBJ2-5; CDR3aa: CASSVGAGSGLFQETQYF; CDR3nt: TGTGCCAGCAGCGTAGGGGCGGGGAGCGGTCTATTTCAAGAGACCCAGTACTTC
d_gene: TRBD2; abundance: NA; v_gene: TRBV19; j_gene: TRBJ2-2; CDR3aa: CASSMMYGRGITGELFF; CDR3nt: TGTGCCAGTAGTATGATGTACGGGAGGGGGATCACCGGGGAGCTGTTTTTT
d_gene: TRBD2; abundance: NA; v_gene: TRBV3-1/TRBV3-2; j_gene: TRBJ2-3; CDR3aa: CASSQGAGGLTDTQYF; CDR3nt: TGTGCCAGCAGCCAAGGAGCGGGGGGACTCACAGATACGCAGTATTTT
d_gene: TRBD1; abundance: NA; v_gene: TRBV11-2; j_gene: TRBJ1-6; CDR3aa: CASRTTGGSNSPLHF; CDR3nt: TGTGCCAGCAGAACCACAGGGGGCTCTAATTCACCCCTCCACTTT
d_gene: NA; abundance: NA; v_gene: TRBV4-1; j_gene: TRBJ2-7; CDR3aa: CASSQDSGREQYF; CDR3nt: TGCGCCAGCAGCCAAGATAGTGGGAGGGAGCAGTACTTC
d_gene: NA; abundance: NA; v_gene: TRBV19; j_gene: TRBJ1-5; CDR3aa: CASSKGGPGPQHF; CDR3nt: TGTGCCAGTAGTAAAGGTGGACCGGGACCCCAGCATTTT
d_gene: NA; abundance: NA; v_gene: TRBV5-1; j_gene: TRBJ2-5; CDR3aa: CASSLDAGETQYF; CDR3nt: TGCGCCAGCAGCTTGGACGCCGGAGAGACCCAGTACTTC
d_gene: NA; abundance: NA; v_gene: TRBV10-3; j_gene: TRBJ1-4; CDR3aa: CAISEQASNEKLFF; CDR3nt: TGTGCCATCAGTGAACAGGCATCTAATGAAAAACTGTTTTTT
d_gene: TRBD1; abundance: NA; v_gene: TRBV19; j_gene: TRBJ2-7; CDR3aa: CASSTQGAYEQYF; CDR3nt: TGTGCCAGTAGTACACAGGGGGCCTACGAGCAGTACTTC
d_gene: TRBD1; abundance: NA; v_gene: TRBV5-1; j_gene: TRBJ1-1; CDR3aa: CASSFPDRTNTEAFF; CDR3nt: TGCGCCAGCAGCTTCCCGGACAGGACGAACACTGAAGCTTTCTTT
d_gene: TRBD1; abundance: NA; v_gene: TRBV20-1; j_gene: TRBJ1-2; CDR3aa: CSVGQDYGYTF; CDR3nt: TGCAGTGTCGGACAGGACTATGGCTACACCTTC
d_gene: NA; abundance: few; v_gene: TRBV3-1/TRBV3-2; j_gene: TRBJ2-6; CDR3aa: CASFAGTLSSGANVLTF; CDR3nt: TGTGCCAGTTTTGCCGGGACACTAAGCTCTGGGGCCAACGTCCTGACTTTC
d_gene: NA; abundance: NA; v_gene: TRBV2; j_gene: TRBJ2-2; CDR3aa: CASSSGTRNTGELFF; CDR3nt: TGTGCCAGCAGTTCCGGGACAAGGAACACCGGGGAGCTGTTTTTT
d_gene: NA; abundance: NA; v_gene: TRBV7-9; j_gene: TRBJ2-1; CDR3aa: CASSFSGSYNEQFF; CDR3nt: TGTGCCAGCAGCTTTAGCGGATCCTACAATGAGCAGTTCTTC
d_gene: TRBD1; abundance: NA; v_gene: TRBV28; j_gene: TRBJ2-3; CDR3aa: CASSSWDRGPNF; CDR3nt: TGTGCCAGCAGTTCATGGGACAGGGGTCCGAATTTT
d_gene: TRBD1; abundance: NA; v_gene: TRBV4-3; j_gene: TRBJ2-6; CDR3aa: CASSWTGAGANVLTF; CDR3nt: TGCGCCAGCAGCTGGACAGGGGCTGGGGCCAACGTCCTGACTTTC
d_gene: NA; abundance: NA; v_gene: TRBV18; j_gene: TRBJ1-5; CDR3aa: CASSPRESNQPQHF; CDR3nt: TGTGCCAGCTCACCACGCGAGAGCAATCAGCCCCAGCATTTT
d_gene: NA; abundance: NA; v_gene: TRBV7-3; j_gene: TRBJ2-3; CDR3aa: CASSSRGPDTQYF; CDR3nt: TGTGCCAGCAGCAGTCGAGGCCCAGATACGCAGTATTTT
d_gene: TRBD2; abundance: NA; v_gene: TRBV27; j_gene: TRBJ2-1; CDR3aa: CASSWDSGGVNNEQFF; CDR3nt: TGTGCCAGCAGTTGGGATAGCGGGGGGGTCAACAATGAGCAGTTCTTC
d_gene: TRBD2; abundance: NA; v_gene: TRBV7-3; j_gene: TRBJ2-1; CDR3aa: CASSSGLAGDEQFF; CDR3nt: TGTGCCAGCAGCTCGGGACTAGCGGGAGACGAGCAGTTCTTC
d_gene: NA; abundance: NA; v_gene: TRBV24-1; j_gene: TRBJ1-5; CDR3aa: CATSEGSSDQPQHF; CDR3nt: TGTGCCACCAGTGAAGGGAGTTCGGATCAGCCCCAGCATTTT
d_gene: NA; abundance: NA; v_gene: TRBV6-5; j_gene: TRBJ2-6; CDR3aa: CASSLDSSGANVLTF; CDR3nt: TGTGCCAGCAGTTTGGACAGCTCTGGGGCCAACGTCCTGACTTTC
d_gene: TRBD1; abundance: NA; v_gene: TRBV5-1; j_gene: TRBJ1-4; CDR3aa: CASSSGQGGEKLFF; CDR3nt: TGCGCCAGCAGCTCTGGACAGGGTGGGGAAAAACTGTTTTTT
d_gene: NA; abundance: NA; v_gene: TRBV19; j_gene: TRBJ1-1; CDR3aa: CASRSTLGAFEAFF; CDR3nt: TGTGCCAGTAGATCCACCCTAGGGGCCTTTGAAGCTTTCTTT
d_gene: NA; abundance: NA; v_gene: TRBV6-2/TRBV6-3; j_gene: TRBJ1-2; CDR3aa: CASSYSAGQNGYTF; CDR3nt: TGTGCCAGCAGTTACTCGGCAGGGCAAAATGGCTACACCTTC
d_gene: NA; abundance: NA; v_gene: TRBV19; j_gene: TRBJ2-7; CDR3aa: CASSKGNEQYF; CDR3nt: TGTGCCAGTAGTAAGGGGAACGAGCAGTACTTC
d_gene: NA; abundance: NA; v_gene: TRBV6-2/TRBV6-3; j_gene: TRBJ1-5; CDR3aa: CASSSQGLGSNQPQHF; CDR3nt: TGTGCCAGCAGTTCCCAGGGACTCGGGAGCAATCAGCCCCAGCATTTT
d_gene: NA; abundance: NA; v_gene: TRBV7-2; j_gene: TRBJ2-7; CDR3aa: CASSLVAGATYEQYF; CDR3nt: TGTGCCAGCAGCTTAGTGGCAGGGGCGACCTACGAGCAGTACTTC
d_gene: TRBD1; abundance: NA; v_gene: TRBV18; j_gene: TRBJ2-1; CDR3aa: CASSQANGGTGGRNEQFF; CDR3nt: TGTGCCAGCTCACAAGCGAACGGCGGGACAGGGGGACGCAATGAGCAGTTCTTC